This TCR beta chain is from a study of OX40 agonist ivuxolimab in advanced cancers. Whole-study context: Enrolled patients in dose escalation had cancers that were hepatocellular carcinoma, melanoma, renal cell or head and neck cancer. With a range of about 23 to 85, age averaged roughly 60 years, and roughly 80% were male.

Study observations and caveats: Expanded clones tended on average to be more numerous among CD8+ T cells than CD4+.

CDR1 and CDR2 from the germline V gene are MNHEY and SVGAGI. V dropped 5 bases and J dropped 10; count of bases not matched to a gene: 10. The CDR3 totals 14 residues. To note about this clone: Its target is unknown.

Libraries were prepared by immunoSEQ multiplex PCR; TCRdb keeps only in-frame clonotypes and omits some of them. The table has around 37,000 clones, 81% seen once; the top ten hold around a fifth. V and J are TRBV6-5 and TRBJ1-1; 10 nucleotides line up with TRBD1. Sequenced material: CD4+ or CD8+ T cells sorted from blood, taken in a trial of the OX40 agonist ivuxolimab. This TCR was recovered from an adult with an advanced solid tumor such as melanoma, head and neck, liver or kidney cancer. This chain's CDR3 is CASSEYRDRGVAFF. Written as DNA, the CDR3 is TGTGCCAGCAGTGAATACCGGGACAGGGGAGTAGCTTTCTTT.